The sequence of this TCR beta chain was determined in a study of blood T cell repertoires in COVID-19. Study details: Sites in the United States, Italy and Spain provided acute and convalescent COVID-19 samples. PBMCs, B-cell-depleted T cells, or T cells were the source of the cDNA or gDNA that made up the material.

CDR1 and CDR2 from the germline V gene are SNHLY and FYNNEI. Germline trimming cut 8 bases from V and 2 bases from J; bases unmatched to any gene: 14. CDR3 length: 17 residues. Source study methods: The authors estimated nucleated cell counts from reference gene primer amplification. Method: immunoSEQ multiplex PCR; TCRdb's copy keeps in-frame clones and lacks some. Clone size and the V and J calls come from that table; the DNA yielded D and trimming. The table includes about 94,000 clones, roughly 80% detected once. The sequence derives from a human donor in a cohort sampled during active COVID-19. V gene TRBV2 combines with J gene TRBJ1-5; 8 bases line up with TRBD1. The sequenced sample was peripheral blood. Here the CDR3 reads CASARRQGRTGNQPQHF. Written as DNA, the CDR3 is TGTGCCAGCGCAAGGCGACAGGGGCGAACGGGCAATCAGCCCCAGCATTTT.